This T cell receptor (beta chain) came from a study of shared clonotypes between healthy human individuals. Study-wide findings and caveats: Memory subsets generally showed smaller estimated richness than naive subsets did.

Regarding this clone: Its antigen remains unknown.

TCRdb's table, derived via immunoSEQ multiplex PCR, lists solely in-frame clones and lacks some. This table holds 2,500,000 or so clones, 90% to 95% found once. The source material was naive CD4+ T cells from PBMCs. Subset: CD45RA+ positively selected. The clonotype was recovered from a man younger than 35 in good health. Some clones in this sample may be carry-over from other donors' samples.

The CDR3 sequence is CASSAKRDTGPSTDTQYF. DNA of the CDR3: TGTGCCAGCAGCGCGAAACGGGACACGGGGCCTAGCACAGATACGCAGTATTTT. The rearrangement uses TRBV11-2 and TRBJ2-3; D may be TRBD1 (6 bases). The length of the CDR3 is 18 residues. With 5 bases removed from V and 0 bases from J, the gap between germline ends came to 21 bases. Germline V gene sequence: CDR1 SGHAT, CDR2 FQNNGV.